This is a list of T cell receptor beta chains from one sample in a study of glioma-infiltrating T cells. One entry per CDR3 protein results from TCRdb running MiXCR on the multiplex PCR reads. Found here are fewer than 110,000 distinct CDR3 sequences, about 30% of them singletons; the top ten hold 44%. The sequencing sample was made of glioma tissue, nonneoplastic brain tissue, or PBMCs (not recorded which). The receptors stem from a human donor with low-grade glioma or glioblastoma, undergoing nonglioma brain surgery, or in good health (not recorded which). Both conserved end residues are part of each CDR3. D genes are given only for firm matches. Clone size, where shown, is once, few, many, or a class for clones that have expanded.

abundance: many; len: 13; v_gene: TRBV6-1; j_gene: TRBJ1-5; d_gene: .; CDR3nt: TGTGCCAGCACCCCACCCGTCGGTCAGCCCCAGCATTTT; CDR3aa: CASTPPVGQPQHF
abundance: many; len: 11; v_gene: TRBV18; j_gene: TRBJ2-7; d_gene: .; CDR3nt: TGTGCCAGCTCATTCTCCTACGAGCAGTACTTC; CDR3aa: CASSFSYEQYF
abundance: many; len: 14; v_gene: TRBV20-1; j_gene: TRBJ2-7; d_gene: .; CDR3nt: TGCAGTGCTAGGGATCTAGGGGTCTCCTACGAGCAGTACTTC; CDR3aa: CSARDLGVSYEQYF
abundance: many; len: 14; v_gene: TRBV7-2; j_gene: TRBJ1-1; d_gene: .; CDR3nt: TGTGCCAGCGGCCGGGGACGGGCTATGACTGAAGCTTTCTTT; CDR3aa: CASGRGRAMTEAFF
abundance: many; len: 14; v_gene: TRBV6-1; j_gene: TRBJ2-7; d_gene: .; CDR3nt: TGTGCCAGCAGGGAACAGGGATGGTCCTACGAGCAGTACTTC; CDR3aa: CASREQGWSYEQYF
abundance: many; len: 13; v_gene: TRBV2; j_gene: TRBJ2-7; d_gene: .; CDR3nt: TGTGCCAGCAGTGTAACAACGAGCTACGAGCAGTACTTC; CDR3aa: CASSVTTSYEQYF
abundance: many; len: 16; v_gene: TRBV6-2/TRBV6-3; j_gene: TRBJ1-5; d_gene: TRBD1; CDR3nt: TGTGCCAGCAGTTATGACAGGGGTTTTAGCAATCAGCCCCAGCATTTT; CDR3aa: CASSYDRGFSNQPQHF
abundance: .; len: 15; v_gene: TRBV4-1; j_gene: TRBJ2-2; d_gene: TRBD2; CDR3nt: TGCGCCAGCACCCGGGTGGGGGGGAGCACCGGGGAGCTGTTTTTT; CDR3aa: CASTRVGGSTGELFF
abundance: few; len: 15; v_gene: TRBV19; j_gene: TRBJ1-1; d_gene: TRBD1; CDR3nt: TGTGCCAGTAGTCCAAGGGACAGGGAGGTCACTGAAGCTTTCTTT; CDR3aa: CASSPRDREVTEAFF
abundance: .; len: 12; v_gene: TRBV3-1; j_gene: TRBJ1-2; d_gene: .; CDR3nt: TGTGCCAGCAGCCAGGGGGGACGCGGCTACACCTTC; CDR3aa: CASSQGGRGYTF
abundance: few; len: 18; v_gene: TRBV18; j_gene: TRBJ1-1; d_gene: .; CDR3nt: TGTGCCAGCTCACCAACAGCCTACAACCAGGGGCGGGCCACTGAAGCTTTCTTT; CDR3aa: CASSPTAYNQGRATEAFF
abundance: many; len: 14; v_gene: TRBV20-1; j_gene: TRBJ1-1; d_gene: TRBD1; CDR3nt: TGCAGTGCTAGAGAGCCGGGACAGGGGGCTGAAGCTTTCTTT; CDR3aa: CSAREPGQGAEAFF
abundance: few; len: 15; v_gene: TRBV5-1; j_gene: TRBJ1-2; d_gene: .; CDR3nt: TGCGCCAGCAGCCCCGTGCTCGGACAGTCCTATGGCTACACCTTC; CDR3aa: CASSPVLGQSYGYTF
abundance: few; len: 13; v_gene: TRBV5-1; j_gene: TRBJ2-2; d_gene: .; CDR3nt: TGCGCCAGCACTAAAAGCGACACCGGGGAGCTGTTTTTT; CDR3aa: CASTKSDTGELFF
abundance: .; len: 15; v_gene: TRBV2; j_gene: TRBJ2-3; d_gene: TRBD2; CDR3nt: TGTGCCACCTCAAGGAGCGGGGGTAGCACAGATACGGAGTATTTT; CDR3aa: CATSRSGGSTDTEYF
abundance: few; len: 16; v_gene: TRBV5-6; j_gene: TRBJ2-5; d_gene: .; CDR3nt: TGTGCCAGCAGCTTGGGGGGTTGGTATACCCAAGAGACCCAGTACTTC; CDR3aa: CASSLGGWYTQETQYF
abundance: .; len: 13; v_gene: TRBV12-3/TRBV12-4; j_gene: TRBJ1-2; d_gene: .; CDR3nt: TGTGCCAGCAGATCTGACAGCATCTATGGCTACACCTTC; CDR3aa: CASRSDSIYGYTF
abundance: .; len: 17; v_gene: TRBV6-6; j_gene: TRBJ1-2; d_gene: .; CDR3nt: TGTGCCAGCAGTTACTCGAGCGACGGGAAAACTAACTATGGCTACACCTTC; CDR3aa: CASSYSSDGKTNYGYTF
abundance: many; len: 14; v_gene: TRBV18; j_gene: TRBJ2-3; d_gene: .; CDR3nt: TGTGCCAGCTCACCGCCCGGAGCTAGCTTTACGCAGTATTTT; CDR3aa: CASSPPGASFTQYF
abundance: .; len: 15; v_gene: TRBV2; j_gene: TRBJ1-6; d_gene: TRBD1; CDR3nt: TGTGCCAGCAGTGAGGAACAGGGGATTCGGACACCCCTCCACTTT; CDR3aa: CASSEEQGIRTPLHF
abundance: few; len: 15; v_gene: TRBV5-8; j_gene: TRBJ2-3; d_gene: .; CDR3nt: TGTGCCAGCAGCTTGTCTTGGGAGTCCACAGATACGCAGTATTTT; CDR3aa: CASSLSWESTDTQYF
abundance: few; len: 13; v_gene: TRBV29-1; j_gene: TRBJ2-3; d_gene: .; CDR3nt: TGCAGCGTTGTTAGCGGAGGCACAGATACGCAGTATTTT; CDR3aa: CSVVSGGTDTQYF
abundance: .; len: 14; v_gene: TRBV19; j_gene: TRBJ1-1; d_gene: TRBD1; CDR3nt: TGTGCCAGTAGTTCCGGGACAGGGGACACTGAAGCTTTCTTT; CDR3aa: CASSSGTGDTEAFF
abundance: many; len: 13; v_gene: TRBV18; j_gene: TRBJ2-3; d_gene: .; CDR3nt: TGTGCCAGCAGCCCACCTAGCACAGATACGCAGTATTTT; CDR3aa: CASSPPSTDTQYF
abundance: many; len: 14; v_gene: TRBV7-6; j_gene: TRBJ2-3; d_gene: .; CDR3nt: TGTGCCAGCGCGTGGGGGACACCCACAGATACGCAGTATTTT; CDR3aa: CASAWGTPTDTQYF
abundance: .; len: 16; v_gene: TRBV28; j_gene: TRBJ2-4; d_gene: .; CDR3nt: TGTGCCAGCAGTGGATCCTTCCAGGGGACCAAAAACATTCAGTACTTC; CDR3aa: CASSGSFQGTKNIQYF
abundance: few; len: 13; v_gene: TRBV3-1; j_gene: TRBJ1-2; d_gene: .; CDR3nt: TGTGCCAGCAGCGACTGGGGGACCGATGGCTACACCTTC; CDR3aa: CASSDWGTDGYTF
abundance: many; len: 16; v_gene: TRBV18; j_gene: TRBJ2-5; d_gene: .; CDR3nt: TGTGCCAGCTCACCGCCGGGACGCCTAGAACAAGAGACCCAGTACTTC; CDR3aa: CASSPPGRLEQETQYF
abundance: many; len: 12; v_gene: TRBV7-2; j_gene: TRBJ2-7; d_gene: .; CDR3nt: TGTGCCAGCGGCCTTAGCTCCTACGAGCAGTACTTC; CDR3aa: CASGLSSYEQYF
abundance: many; len: 14; v_gene: TRBV2; j_gene: TRBJ1-2; d_gene: TRBD1; CDR3nt: TGTGCCAGCGTGTACCGTCAGGGGGACGATGGCTACACCTTC; CDR3aa: CASVYRQGDDGYTF
abundance: .; len: 14; v_gene: TRBV29-1; j_gene: TRBJ2-5; d_gene: TRBD2; CDR3nt: TGCAGCGTCACAAAAACGGGGGGAGAGGAGACCCAGTACTTC; CDR3aa: CSVTKTGGEETQYF
abundance: many; len: 11; v_gene: TRBV29-1; j_gene: TRBJ1-1; d_gene: .; CDR3nt: TGCAGCGCTTCCCAACAGGTCGAAGCTTTCTTT; CDR3aa: CSASQQVEAFF
abundance: many; len: 14; v_gene: TRBV7-2; j_gene: TRBJ1-3; d_gene: .; CDR3nt: TGTGCCAGCAGCTTACCGAGGGGGGAAGGCACCATATATTTT; CDR3aa: CASSLPRGEGTIYF
abundance: many; len: 14; v_gene: TRBV6-1; j_gene: TRBJ1-1; d_gene: .; CDR3nt: TGTGCCAGCGCAAATCCCCCGGTGAACACTGAAGCTTTCTTT; CDR3aa: CASANPPVNTEAFF
abundance: many; len: 11; v_gene: TRBV6-1; j_gene: TRBJ2-7; d_gene: .; CDR3nt: TGTGCCAGCATCACCTCCGGGAAACAGTACTTC; CDR3aa: CASITSGKQYF
abundance: many; len: 13; v_gene: TRBV6-1; j_gene: TRBJ2-7; d_gene: .; CDR3nt: TGTGCCAGCAGTTTTAGCCTCTCCTACGAGCAGTACTTC; CDR3aa: CASSFSLSYEQYF
abundance: .; len: 17; v_gene: TRBV7-8; j_gene: TRBJ1-6; d_gene: .; CDR3nt: TGTGCCAGCAGAGATGAACGGGACCGCCCTTATAATTCACCCCTCCACTTT; CDR3aa: CASRDERDRPYNSPLHF
abundance: many; len: 15; v_gene: TRBV20-1; j_gene: TRBJ2-5; d_gene: .; CDR3nt: TGCAGTGCTAGAGATTTCACGACGGCCCAAGAGACCCAGTACTTC; CDR3aa: CSARDFTTAQETQYF
abundance: many; len: 13; v_gene: TRBV6-2/TRBV6-3; j_gene: TRBJ2-5; d_gene: .; CDR3nt: TGTGCCAGCAGTTACCTACCCGAAGAGACCCAGTACTTC; CDR3aa: CASSYLPEETQYF
abundance: many; len: 15; v_gene: TRBV20-1; j_gene: TRBJ1-2; d_gene: TRBD1; CDR3nt: TGCAGTGCTTTAAAACCGGGACAGGGGGCGTCTGGCTACACCTTC; CDR3aa: CSALKPGQGASGYTF
abundance: many; len: 12; v_gene: TRBV29-1; j_gene: TRBJ2-7; d_gene: .; CDR3nt: TGCAGCGTTCAGATCCAGTCGTACGAGCAGTACTTC; CDR3aa: CSVQIQSYEQYF